This TCR beta chain was retrieved from a study of blood T cell repertoires in COVID-19. Turning to the study itself: PBMCs, B-cell-depleted T cells, or T cells were the source of the cDNA or gDNA that made up the material.

Original handling: Counts of nucleated cells, estimated from reference gene primer amplification, were obtained. Profiled with immunoSEQ multiplex PCR; TCRdb holds only in-frame clones, not every one. V and J calls and clone size are copied from that table; D and trimming were computed from the DNA. The table lists approximately 65,000 clones, 75% to 90% of them singletons. There are 14 residues in the CDR3. V shed 4 bases, J shed 8 bases, and the junction held 1 base outside the gene matches. From germline, CDR1 is LGHDT and CDR2 YNNKEL (reference sequence). Sequenced sample: peripheral blood. This TCR was sampled from a woman in her 50s with active COVID-19. This chain connects TRBV3-1 (or the pseudogene TRBV3-2) to TRBJ2-1; 14 bases match TRBD2. The chain's CDR3 is CASSLGLAGDEQFF. Written as DNA, the CDR3 is TGTGCCAGCAGCCTGGGACTAGCGGGAGATGAGCAGTTCTTC.